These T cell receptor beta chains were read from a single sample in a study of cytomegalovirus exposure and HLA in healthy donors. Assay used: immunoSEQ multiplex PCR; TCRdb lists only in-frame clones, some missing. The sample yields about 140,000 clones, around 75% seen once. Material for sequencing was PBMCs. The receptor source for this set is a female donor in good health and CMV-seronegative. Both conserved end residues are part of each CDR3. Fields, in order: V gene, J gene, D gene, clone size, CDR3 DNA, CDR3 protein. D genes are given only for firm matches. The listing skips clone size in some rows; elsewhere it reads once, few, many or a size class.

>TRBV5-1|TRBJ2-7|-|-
TGCGCCAGCAGCCACCGGGCTCAGGGCAGGGACTCCGAGCAGTACTTC
CASSHRAQGRDSEQYF
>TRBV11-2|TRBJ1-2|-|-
TGTGCCAGCAGCCCTCTTGGACCAAAACAGGGCTATGGCTACACCTTC
CASSPLGPKQGYGYTF
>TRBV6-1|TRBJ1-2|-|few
TGTGCCAGCAGTATTACCCTTGGAGACTATGGCTACACCTTC
CASSITLGDYGYTF
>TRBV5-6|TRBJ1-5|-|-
TGTGCCAGCAGCGGAGCAAATCAGCCCCAGCATTTT
CASSGANQPQHF
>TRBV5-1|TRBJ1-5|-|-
TGCGCCAGCAGCAGCGGGACGGAAAATCAGCCCCAGCATTTT
CASSSGTENQPQHF
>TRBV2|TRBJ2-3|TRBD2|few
TGTGCCAGCAGTGAAGCGGCTAGCGGGAGAACAGATACGCAGTATTTT
CASSEAASGRTDTQYF
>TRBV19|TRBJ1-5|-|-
TGTGCCAGTAGTACCCGGACAGTTTATAGCAATCAGCCCCAGCATTTT
CASSTRTVYSNQPQHF
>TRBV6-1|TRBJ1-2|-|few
TGTGCCAGCAGTGAACAAGAGGGCGCCGGGGGGTATGGCTACACCTTC
CASSEQEGAGGYGYTF
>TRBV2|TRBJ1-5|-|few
TGTGCCAGCAGTGAACAAGGGAGTCAGCCCCAGCATTTT
CASSEQGSQPQHF
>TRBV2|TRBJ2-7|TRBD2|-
TGTGCCAGCGGACTAGTGTTCTACGAGCAGTACTTC
CASGLVFYEQYF
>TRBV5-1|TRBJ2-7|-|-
TGCGCCAGCAGCTTTGGGAGTCTAGGCGAGCAGTACTTC
CASSFGSLGEQYF
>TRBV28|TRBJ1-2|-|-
TGTGCCAGCCGGGGGGACCTATATGGCTACACCTTC
CASRGDLYGYTF
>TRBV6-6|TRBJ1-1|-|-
TGTGCCAGCTTCTCAGCGGACAGTTCTAGGTACACTGAAGCTTTCTTT
CASFSADSSRYTEAFF
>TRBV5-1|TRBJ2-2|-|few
TGCGCCAGCAGCTTGTCCAGCGGACCTACCGGGGAGCTGTTTTTT
CASSLSSGPTGELFF
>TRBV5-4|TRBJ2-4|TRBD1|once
TGTGCCAGCAGCCATCAAAATCCGGGACAGGGGCACATTCAGTACTTC
CASSHQNPGQGHIQYF
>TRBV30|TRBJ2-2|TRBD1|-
TGTGCCTGGGCCGCCACAGGGGCCGGGGAGCTGTTTTTT
CAWAATGAGELFF
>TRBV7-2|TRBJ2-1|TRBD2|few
TGTGCCAGCAGCACTGGGACTAGCGGGAGCACGTACAATGAGCAGTTCTTC
CASSTGTSGSTYNEQFF
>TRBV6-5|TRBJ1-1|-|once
TGTGCCAGCAGTTACTTACCAGGGTTGAACACTGAAGCTTTCTTT
CASSYLPGLNTEAFF
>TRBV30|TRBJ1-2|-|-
TGTGCCTGGAGTGGGGGGGGCTATGGCTACACCTTC
CAWSGGGYGYTF
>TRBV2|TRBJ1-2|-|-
TGTGCCAGCAGTGAGAACAGGATCTATGGCTACACCTTC
CASSENRIYGYTF
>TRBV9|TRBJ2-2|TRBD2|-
TGTGCCAGCAGCGGTAGAGGACTAGCGGGAGTTTCTGGGGAGCTGTTTTTT
CASSGRGLAGVSGELFF
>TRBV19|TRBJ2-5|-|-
TGTGCCAGTTCCGGGACATCCATCCGGGAGACCCAGTACTTC
CASSGTSIRETQYF
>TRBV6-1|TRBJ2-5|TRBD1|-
TGTGCCAGCAGTGCCCGGGACAGGGGGTTGCTGGAGACCCAGTACTTC
CASSARDRGLLETQYF
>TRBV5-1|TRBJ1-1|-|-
TGCGCCAGCAGCTTGGCAGGCATGAACACTGAAGCTTTCTTT
CASSLAGMNTEAFF
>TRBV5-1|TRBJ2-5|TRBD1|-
TGCGCCAGCAGCCAGGGACAGGCAGGACAACAAGAGACCCAGTACTTC
CASSQGQAGQQETQYF
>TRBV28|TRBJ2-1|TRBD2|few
TGTGCCAGCAGTCTACCGGGACTAGCTGACAATGAGCAGTTCTTC
CASSLPGLADNEQFF
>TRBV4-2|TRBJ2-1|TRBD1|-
TGTGCCAGCAGCACCGGGACAGAGTACAATGAGCAGTTCTTC
CASSTGTEYNEQFF
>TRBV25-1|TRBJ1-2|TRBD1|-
TGTGCCAGTAAAGCAGGGGGTTACTATGGCTACACCTTC
CASKAGGYYGYTF
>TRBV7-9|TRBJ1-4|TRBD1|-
TGTGCCAGCAGCCTCGGGACAGCGAATGAAAAACTGTTTTTT
CASSLGTANEKLFF
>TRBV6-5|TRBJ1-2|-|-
TGTGCCAGCACCGACAGAATCCATGGCTACACCTTC
CASTDRIHGYTF
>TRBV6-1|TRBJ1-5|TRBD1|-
TGTGCCAGCAGGAGGACAGGGGATCAGCCCCAGCATTTT
CASRRTGDQPQHF
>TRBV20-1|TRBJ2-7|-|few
TGCAGTGCTAGACAGTCCTACGAGCAGTACTTC
CSARQSYEQYF
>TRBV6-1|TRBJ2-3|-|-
TGTGCCAGCAGTGAAACGAGTTGGGATACGCAGTATTTT
CASSETSWDTQYF
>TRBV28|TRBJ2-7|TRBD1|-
TGTGCCAGCAGTACTAGGACAGGGGGCGGCTACGAGCAGTACTTC
CASSTRTGGGYEQYF
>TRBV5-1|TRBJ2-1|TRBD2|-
TGCGCCAGCAGCGGAACTAGCGGGTCGTCCTCCTACAATGAGCAGTTCTTC
CASSGTSGSSSYNEQFF
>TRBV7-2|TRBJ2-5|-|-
TGTGCCAGCAGCTTAGCCCTAATAGAGACCCAGTACTTC
CASSLALIETQYF
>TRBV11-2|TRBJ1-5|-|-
TGTGCCAGCAGCTTAGATGCAGGGGATTATCAGCCCCAGCATTTT
CASSLDAGDYQPQHF
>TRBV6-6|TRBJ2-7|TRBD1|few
TGTGCCAGCAGTTCACAGGGGACGAGGGTCTCCTACGAGCAGTACTTC
CASSSQGTRVSYEQYF
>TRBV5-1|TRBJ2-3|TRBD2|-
TGCGCCAGCAGCTTCCCCGGGACTAGTAGCACAGATACGCAGTATTTT
CASSFPGTSSTDTQYF
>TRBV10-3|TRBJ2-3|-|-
TGTGCCATCAGCCTTGGCGGGAACACAGATACGCAGTATTTT
CAISLGGNTDTQYF
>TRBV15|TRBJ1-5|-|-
TGTGCCACCAGCGTCCGAGGCGAGTTACGGGGTAATCAGCCCCAGCATTTT
CATSVRGELRGNQPQHF
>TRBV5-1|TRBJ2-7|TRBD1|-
TGCGCCAGCAGCTTGGCCGAAACCAGACAGGGGGCGTTGGGTGAGCAGTACTTC
CASSLAETRQGALGEQYF
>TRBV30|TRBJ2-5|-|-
TGTGCCTGGAGTATCCCAGCGTATGAGCAGTACTTC
CAWSIPAYEQYF
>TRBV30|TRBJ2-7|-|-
TGTGCCTGGAGTCCCCCGAGGCGTTCATACGAGCAGTACTTC
CAWSPPRRSYEQYF
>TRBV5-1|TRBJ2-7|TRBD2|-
TGCGCCAGCAGCTTTTCGGGAGGCTCCTACGAGCAGTACTTC
CASSFSGGSYEQYF
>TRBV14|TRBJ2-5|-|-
TGTGCCAGCAGCCAAGATCTCCGGGAGACCCAGTACTTC
CASSQDLRETQYF
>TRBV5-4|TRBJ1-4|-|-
TGTGCCAGGAGCCGCGGGGGAATGGAAAAACTGTTTTTT
CARSRGGMEKLFF
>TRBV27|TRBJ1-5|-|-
TGTGCCAGCACGCAGGGTTATGGCAATCAGCCCCAGCATTTT
CASTQGYGNQPQHF
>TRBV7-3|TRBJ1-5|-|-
TGTGCCAGCAGCTTAGCAGCGGGGAATCAGCCCCAGCATTTT
CASSLAAGNQPQHF
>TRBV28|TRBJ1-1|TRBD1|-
TGTGCCAGCAGTATTCACTGGACAGGGGGCAACACTGAAGCTTTCTTT
CASSIHWTGGNTEAFF
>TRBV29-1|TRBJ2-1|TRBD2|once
TGCAGCGCCTGGACTAGCGAGCCCACAATTGAGCAGTTCTTC
CSAWTSEPTIEQFF
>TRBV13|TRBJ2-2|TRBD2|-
TGTGCCAGCAGCTCTACACTAGCGGGTAACACCGGGGAGCTGTTTTTT
CASSSTLAGNTGELFF
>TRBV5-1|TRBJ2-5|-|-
TGCGCCAGCCGAGGAATTGATCAGGGGACCCAGTACTTC
CASRGIDQGTQYF